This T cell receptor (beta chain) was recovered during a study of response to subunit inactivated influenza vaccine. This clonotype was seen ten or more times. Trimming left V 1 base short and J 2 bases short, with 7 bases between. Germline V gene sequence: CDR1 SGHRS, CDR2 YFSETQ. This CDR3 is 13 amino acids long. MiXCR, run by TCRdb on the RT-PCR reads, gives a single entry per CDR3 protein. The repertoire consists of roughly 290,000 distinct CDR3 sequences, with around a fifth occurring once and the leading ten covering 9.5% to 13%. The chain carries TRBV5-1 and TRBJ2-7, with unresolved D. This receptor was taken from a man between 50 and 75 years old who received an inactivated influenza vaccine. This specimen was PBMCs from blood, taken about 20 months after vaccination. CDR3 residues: CASSLPGTYEQYF. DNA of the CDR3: TGCGCCAGCAGCTTGCCCGGAACCTACGAGCAGTACTTC.